Sequencing of this TCR beta chain was carried out in a study of molecular identifiers for immune sequencing clone quantification. Naive CD8 libraries were made from about 20,000 to 1,000,000 sorted cells, and they used 10%, 30% or 50% RNA. TCRdb re-called the PCR reads through MiXCR, storing one row per CDR3 protein. The profile shows approximately 630,000 distinct CDR3 sequences, about 25% of them singletons. The table lists this clonotype with a few counts. Between the trimmed V and J ends, which lost 2 bases and 7 bases, there was a span of 14 bases. The germline gives CDR1 MNHEY, CDR2 SVGAGI. This CDR3 is built from 15 residues.

Material for sequencing was naive CD8+ T cells from blood, with Jurkat cell RNA spiked in. The subset was: FACS-sorted CD8+CD4-CCR7+CD45RA+ naive T cells. The sequence was collected from a human donor in good health. Some libraries in this study had Jurkat cell RNA spiked in. V usage is TRBV6-5 and J usage is TRBJ1-4; D gene uncertain. DNA for the CDR3: TGTGCCAGCAGTTACCCCCCCTGCATCAGTGAAAAACTGTTTTTT. Its translation is CASSYPPCISEKLFF.